This TCR beta chain comes out of a study of T cell changes during pregnancy in multiple sclerosis. TCRdb's table, derived via immunoSEQ multiplex PCR, lists solely in-frame clones and lacks some. The repertoire holds nearly 70,000 clones, with about 91% as singletons. The clonotype was recovered from a female donor in good health, enrolled as a control in a pregnancy study. The sequencing here drew on peripheral blood, taken in the second trimester of pregnancy.

Here the CDR3 DNA reads TGTGCCACCTCCGACAGGGTGGCCGAGCAGTACTTC. Encoded protein: CATSDRVAEQYF. The chain employs TRBV19 and TRBJ2-7; 7 bases are shared with TRBD1. Germline assignment: CDR1 LNHDA and CDR2 SQIVND (reference sequence). V lost 10 bases to trimming and J lost 6 bases; unmatched junction nucleotides: 9. CDR3 length equals 12 residues.